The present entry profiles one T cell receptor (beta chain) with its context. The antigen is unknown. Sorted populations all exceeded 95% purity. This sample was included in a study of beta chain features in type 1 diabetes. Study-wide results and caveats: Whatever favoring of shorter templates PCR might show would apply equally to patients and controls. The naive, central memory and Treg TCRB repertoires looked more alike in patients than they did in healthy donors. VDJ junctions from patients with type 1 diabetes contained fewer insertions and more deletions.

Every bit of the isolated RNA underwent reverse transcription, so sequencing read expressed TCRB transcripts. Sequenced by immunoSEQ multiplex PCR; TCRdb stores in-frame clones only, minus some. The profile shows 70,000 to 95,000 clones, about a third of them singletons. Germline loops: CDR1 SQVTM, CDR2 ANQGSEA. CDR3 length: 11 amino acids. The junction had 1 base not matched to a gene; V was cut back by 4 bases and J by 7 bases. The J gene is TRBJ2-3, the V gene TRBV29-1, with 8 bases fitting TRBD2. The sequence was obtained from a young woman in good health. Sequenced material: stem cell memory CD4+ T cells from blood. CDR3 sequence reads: CSVGGGHTQYF. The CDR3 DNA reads TGCAGCGTTGGCGGGGGGCATACGCAGTATTTT.